This T cell receptor beta chain originates from a study of shared clonotypes between healthy human individuals. The study's findings and limits: Non-shared clonotypes had lower generation probabilities than those shared by all four donors. Rarefaction demonstrated incomplete sorted-subset sequencing despite large depth.

Germline CDR1 reads GTSNPN; CDR2 reads SVGIG (reference sequence). This CDR3 is built from 13 residues. V was pared by 5 bases and J by 3 bases, with 11 bases between. The test was conducted at deep level. Clones were read by immunoSEQ multiplex PCR, and TCRdb kept only the in-frame ones, dropping some. The sample has roughly 1 million clones, approximately 78% seen once; the top ten hold roughly 0.56%. Concerning this clone: Its antigen is currently unknown.

Sequenced input: memory CD4+ T cells from PBMCs. The subset was: CD45RA-negative fraction. The receptor was derived from a man younger than 35 in good health. Some clones in this sample may be carry-over from other donors' samples. The V and J genes are TRBV30 and TRBJ1-5; unclear D gene. CDR3 loop: CAWREVDNQPQHF. The CDR3 nucleotides read TGTGCCTGGCGTGAGGTGGACAATCAGCCCCAGCATTTT.